These T cell receptor beta chains were read from a single sample in a study of cytomegalovirus exposure and HLA in healthy donors. The table came from immunoSEQ multiplex PCR; TCRdb's copy has only in-frame clones and leaves some out. Among 140,000 to 150,000 clones listed, over 65% were seen once. Sequenced material: PBMCs. The receptors stem from a man aged 35 to 55 in good health and CMV-seropositive. The CDR3 runs from the conserved cysteine through the conserved F or W. D genes are given only for firm matches. Not all rows give a size; the values are once, few, many and, for expanded clones, a class.

abundance	d_gene	j_gene	v_gene	CDR3aa	CDR3nt
.	.	TRBJ2-5	TRBV6-1	CASSEASGQETQYF	TGTGCCAGCAGTGAAGCTAGCGGCCAAGAGACCCAGTACTTC
.	.	TRBJ2-2	TRBV7-8	CASSATGLSNTGELFF	TGTGCCAGCAGTGCCACGGGACTGTCGAACACCGGGGAGCTGTTTTTT
.	TRBD1	TRBJ2-5	TRBV15	CATSRKPGQGYQETQYF	TGTGCCACCAGCAGAAAACCGGGACAGGGGTACCAAGAGACCCAGTACTTC
.	TRBD1	TRBJ1-4	TRBV30	CAWSVRGTGFEKLFF	TGTGCCTGGAGTGTACGGGGGACAGGGTTTGAAAAACTGTTTTTT
.	.	TRBJ2-6	TRBV5-5	CASGGSPGANVLTF	TGTGCCAGCGGAGGATCCCCTGGGGCCAACGTCCTGACTTTC
.	.	TRBJ2-1	TRBV19	CASSLTGISYNEQFF	TGTGCCAGTAGTCTAACAGGGATATCCTACAATGAGCAGTTCTTC
.	.	TRBJ1-2	TRBV9	CASSVGEGRGGYTF	TGTGCCAGCAGCGTAGGTGAAGGCCGGGGTGGCTACACCTTC
.	TRBD1	TRBJ2-5	TRBV7-9	CASGTGSQETQYF	TGTGCCAGCGGGACAGGGAGCCAAGAGACCCAGTACTTC
.	.	TRBJ1-1	TRBV19	CASSIGGTPTEAFF	TGTGCCAGTAGTATAGGTGGGACACCCACTGAAGCTTTCTTT
.	TRBD2	TRBJ2-4	TRBV4-2	CASSQGTRENFQYF	TGTGCCAGCAGCCAAGGGACTAGGGAGAACTTTCAGTACTTC
.	TRBD1	TRBJ2-2	TRBV5-6	CASSLPTGASNTGELFF	TGTGCCAGCAGCTTGCCGACAGGGGCCTCAAACACCGGGGAGCTGTTTTTT
.	TRBD2	TRBJ2-1	TRBV6-1	CASSPGGSAGVGFF	TGTGCCAGCTCCCCCGGAGGGAGCGCGGGGGTGGGGTTCTTC
medium-sized	TRBD2	TRBJ2-5	TRBV4-2	CASSQEGEAGVPGTQYF	TGTGCCAGCAGCCAAGAAGGGGAGGCGGGGGTCCCGGGGACCCAGTACTTC
.	.	TRBJ2-7	TRBV6-1	CASGGLRGVHEQYF	TGTGCCAGCGGGGGGTTGCGAGGCGTCCACGAGCAGTACTTC
few	.	TRBJ1-4	TRBV19	CASSNQRNEKLFF	TGTGCCAGTAGTAACCAGCGTAATGAAAAACTGTTTTTT
.	.	TRBJ2-7	TRBV5-4	CASSLWQSYEQYF	TGTGCCAGCAGCTTGTGGCAGTCCTACGAGCAGTACTTC
.	.	TRBJ1-4	TRBV4-2	CASSQAAQATNEKLFF	TGTGCCAGCAGCCAGGCCGCGCAGGCAACTAATGAAAAACTGTTTTTT
.	.	TRBJ2-1	TRBV11-2	CASIGGRLVSYNEQFF	TGTGCCAGCATCGGTGGGAGACTAGTGTCCTACAATGAGCAGTTCTTC
.	.	TRBJ1-1	TRBV5-6	CASSFTGGEAFF	TGTGCCAGCAGCTTTACAGGTGGTGAAGCTTTCTTT
.	.	TRBJ2-7	TRBV5-4	CASSLAGRGPPYEQYF	TGTGCCAGCAGCTTGGCCGGGCGGGGCCCCCCCTACGAGCAGTACTTC
.	.	TRBJ1-2	TRBV7-8	CASSSLSEVDNYGYTF	TGTGCCAGCAGCTCCCTTTCGGAGGTGGATAACTATGGCTACACCTTC
few	TRBD2	TRBJ2-3	TRBV9	CASSVRLAGGSDTQYF	TGTGCCAGCAGCGTCAGACTAGCGGGAGGGTCTGATACGCAGTATTTT
.	TRBD2	TRBJ2-3	TRBV10-3	CAVRAGESTDTQYF	TGTGCCGTCAGGGCGGGAGAGAGCACAGATACGCAGTATTTT
.	.	TRBJ1-1	TRBV6-5	CASSYDRSRTEAFF	TGTGCCAGCAGTTACGACAGATCCAGAACTGAAGCTTTCTTT
.	.	TRBJ2-1	TRBV5-5	CASSREGNSYNEQFF	TGTGCCAGCAGCCGTGAGGGAAACTCGTACAATGAGCAGTTCTTC